The sequence of this T cell receptor beta chain was determined in a study of cytomegalovirus exposure and HLA in healthy donors. Study observations and caveats: The finding came from a later analysis; first-cohort TCR clusters tended to co-occur in the roughly 120 validation repertoires. Reported results showed that the classifier diagnosed cytomegalovirus status with high specificity and sensitivity.

The method was immunoSEQ multiplex PCR; TCRdb's version includes in-frame clones alone and lacks a portion of them. Among roughly 70,000 clones listed, around 96% were seen once. Germline CDR1 and CDR2: MNHEY and SMNVEV (reference sequence). The CDR3 consists of 16 residues. The V segment lost 5 bases and the J segment 5 bases; nucleotides outside the gene matches: 14. As concerns this clone: Its antigen remains unknown.

Input material: PBMCs. The J gene is TRBJ2-5, the V gene TRBV27; TRBD2 agrees at 7 bases. The clonotype was recovered from a young woman in good health and CMV-seropositive. Here the CDR3 reads CASSGSLGGFLETQYF. The CDR3 region has the DNA TGTGCCAGCAGTGGATCCTTGGGGGGGTTTCTGGAGACCCAGTACTTC.